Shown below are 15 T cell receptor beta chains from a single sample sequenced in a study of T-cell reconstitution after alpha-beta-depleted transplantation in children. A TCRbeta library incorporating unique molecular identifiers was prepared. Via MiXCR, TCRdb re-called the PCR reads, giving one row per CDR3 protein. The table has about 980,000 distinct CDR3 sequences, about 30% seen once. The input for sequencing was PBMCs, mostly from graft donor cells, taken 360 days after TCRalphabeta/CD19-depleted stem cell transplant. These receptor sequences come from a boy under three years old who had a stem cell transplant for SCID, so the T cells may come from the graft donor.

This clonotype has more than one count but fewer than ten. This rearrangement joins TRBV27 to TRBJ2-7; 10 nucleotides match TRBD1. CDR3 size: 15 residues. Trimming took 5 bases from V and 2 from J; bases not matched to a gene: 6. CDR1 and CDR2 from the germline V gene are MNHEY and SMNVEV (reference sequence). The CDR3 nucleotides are TGTGCCAGCAGTGCTACCGGGACAGGGGCCTACGAGCAGTACTTC. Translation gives CASSATGTGAYEQYF.

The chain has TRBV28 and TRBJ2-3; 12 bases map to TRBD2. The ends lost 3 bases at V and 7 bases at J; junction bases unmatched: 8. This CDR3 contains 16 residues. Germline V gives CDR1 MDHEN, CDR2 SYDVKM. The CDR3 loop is CASSLTSGGPTHTQYF. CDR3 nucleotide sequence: TGTGCCAGCAGTTTGACTAGCGGGGGACCCACCCATACGCAGTATTTT.

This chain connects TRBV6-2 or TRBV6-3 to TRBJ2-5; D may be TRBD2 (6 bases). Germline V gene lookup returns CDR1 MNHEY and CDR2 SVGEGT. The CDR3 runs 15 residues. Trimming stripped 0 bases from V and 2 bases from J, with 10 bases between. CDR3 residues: CASSYSRRGQETQYF. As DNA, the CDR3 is TGTGCCAGCAGTTACTCAAGGAGGGGACAAGAGACCCAGTACTTC.

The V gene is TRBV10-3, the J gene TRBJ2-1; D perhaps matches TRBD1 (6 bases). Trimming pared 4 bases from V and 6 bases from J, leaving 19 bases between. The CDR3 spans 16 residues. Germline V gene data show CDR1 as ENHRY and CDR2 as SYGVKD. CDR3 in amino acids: CAISATRGIISNEQFF. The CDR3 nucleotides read TGTGCCATCAGTGCCACTAGGGGGATAATCAGCAATGAGCAGTTCTTC.

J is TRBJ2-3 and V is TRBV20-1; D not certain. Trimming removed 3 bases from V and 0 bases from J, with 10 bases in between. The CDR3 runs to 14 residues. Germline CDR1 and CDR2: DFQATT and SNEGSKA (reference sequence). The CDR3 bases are TGCAGTGCTAGTGCCCGAGTAAGCACAGATACGCAGTATTTT. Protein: CSASARVSTDTQYF.

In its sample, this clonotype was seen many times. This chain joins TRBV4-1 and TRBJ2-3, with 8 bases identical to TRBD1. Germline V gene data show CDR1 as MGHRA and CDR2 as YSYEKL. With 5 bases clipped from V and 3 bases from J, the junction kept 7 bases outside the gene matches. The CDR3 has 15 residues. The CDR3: CASSYRQGRTDTQYF. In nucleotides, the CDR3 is TGCGCCAGCAGCTACCGACAGGGGAGGACAGATACGCAGTATTTT.

In DNA, the CDR3 is TGCGCCAGCCAACCGGGTTATTCGGGAGAGCAGTACTTC. This sequence encodes CASQPGYSGEQYF. V is TRBV5-1 and J is TRBJ2-7; TRBD2 is a possible D gene (5 bases). This CDR3 has 13 amino acids. Germline CDR1 reads SGHRS; CDR2 reads YFSETQ. Trimming removed 7 bases at V and 7 bases at J, with 18 bases between.

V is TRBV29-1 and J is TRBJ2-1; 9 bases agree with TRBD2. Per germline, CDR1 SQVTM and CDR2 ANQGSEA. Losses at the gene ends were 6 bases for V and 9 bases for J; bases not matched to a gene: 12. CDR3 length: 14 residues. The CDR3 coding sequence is TGCAGCGTCGCCCCGACTAGCGGCGGGGGTGAGCAGTTCTTC. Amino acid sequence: CSVAPTSGGGEQFF.

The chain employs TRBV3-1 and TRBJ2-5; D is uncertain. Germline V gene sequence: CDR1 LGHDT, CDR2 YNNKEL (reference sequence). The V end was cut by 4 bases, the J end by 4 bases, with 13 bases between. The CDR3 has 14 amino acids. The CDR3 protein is CASSPWGFPETQYF. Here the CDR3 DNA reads TGTGCCAGCAGCCCCTGGGGATTTCCAGAGACCCAGTACTTC.

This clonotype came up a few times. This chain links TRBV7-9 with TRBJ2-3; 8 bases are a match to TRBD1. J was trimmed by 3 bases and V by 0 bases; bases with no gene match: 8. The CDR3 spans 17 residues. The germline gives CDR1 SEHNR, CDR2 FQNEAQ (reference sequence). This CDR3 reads CASSLALLRDRTDTQYF. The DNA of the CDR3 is TGTGCCAGCAGCTTAGCCCTCCTCCGGGACAGGACAGATACGCAGTATTTT. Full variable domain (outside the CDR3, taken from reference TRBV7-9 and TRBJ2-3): DTGVSQNPRHKITKRGQNVTFRCDPISEHNRLYWYRQTLGQGPEFLTYFQNEAQLEKSRLLSDRFSAERPKGSFSTLEIQRTEQGDSAMYLCASSLALLRDRTDTQYFGPGTRLTVL.

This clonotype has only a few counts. The CDR3 loop is CSVEGFIQGINPPNEQFF. The DNA for the CDR3 is TGCAGCGTTGAAGGCTTCATACAGGGAATTAATCCCCCTAATGAGCAGTTCTTC. V and J are TRBV29-1 and TRBJ2-1; D might be TRBD1 (6 bases). The V and J ends lost 1 base and 7 bases respectively, with 26 bases between them. The CDR3 has 18 residues. Per germline, CDR1 SQVTM and CDR2 ANQGSEA.

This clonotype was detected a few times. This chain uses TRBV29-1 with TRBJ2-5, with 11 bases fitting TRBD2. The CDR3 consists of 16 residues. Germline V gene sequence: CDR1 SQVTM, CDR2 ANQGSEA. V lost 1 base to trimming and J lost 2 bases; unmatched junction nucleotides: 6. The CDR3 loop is CSVEGLAGGLQETQYF. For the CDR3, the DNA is TGCAGCGTTGAAGGGTTAGCGGGGGGGTTACAAGAGACCCAGTACTTC.

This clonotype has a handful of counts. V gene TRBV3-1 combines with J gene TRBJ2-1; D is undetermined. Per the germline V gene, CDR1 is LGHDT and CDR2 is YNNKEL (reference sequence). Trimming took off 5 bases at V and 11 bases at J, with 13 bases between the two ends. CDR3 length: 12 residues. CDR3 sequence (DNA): TGTGCCAGCAGCTCTATCAGTGGTAAGCAGTTCTTC. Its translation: CASSSISGKQFF.

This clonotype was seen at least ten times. CDR3 amino acids: CASSSRGQAKDGYTF. CDR3 sequence (DNA): TGTGCCAGCAGTTCCCGGGGACAGGCCAAGGATGGCTACACCTTC. J is TRBJ1-2 and V is TRBV12-3 or TRBV12-4, with 8 bases fitting TRBD1. J was trimmed by 6 bases and V by 4 bases; bases with no gene match: 10. The CDR3 is 15 amino acids.

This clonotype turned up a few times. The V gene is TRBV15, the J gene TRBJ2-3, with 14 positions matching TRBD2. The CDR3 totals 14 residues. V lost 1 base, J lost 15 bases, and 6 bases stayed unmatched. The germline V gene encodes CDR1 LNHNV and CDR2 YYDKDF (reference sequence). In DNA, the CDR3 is TGTGCCACCAGCAGAGGACTAGCGGGGGGGGGCCACTATTTT. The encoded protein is CATSRGLAGGGHYF.